This entry concerns a single TCR beta chain. The sample is drawn from a study of blood T cell repertoires in COVID-19. Study summary: The United States, Italy and Spain were the sources of the acute and convalescent COVID-19 samples. T cells, B-cell-depleted T cells, or PBMCs provided the cDNA or gDNA that served as material.

Per the authors' pipeline: Researchers report that nucleated cell counts were estimated from reference gene primer amplification. Clones were sequenced by immunoSEQ multiplex PCR, and TCRdb holds only the in-frame ones, with some missing. That table is the source of V, J and clone size, and D and trimming were worked out from the DNA. Of 250,000 or so clones detected, roughly four fifths appear once; the ten largest clones hold approximately 4.5%. The sample comprised peripheral blood. The TCR was taken from a woman in her seventies with acute or convalescent COVID-19.

The CDR3, as DNA: TGTGCCAGCAGTGAGTCCGTAACCTACGAGCAGTACTTC. This gives the protein CASSESVTYEQYF. The rearrangement links TRBV25-1 to TRBJ2-7; D is uncertain. From germline, CDR1 is MGHDK and CDR2 SYGVNS. V was cut by 3 bases and J by 2 bases, with 8 bases left in between. The CDR3 runs 13 residues.